Below, one T cell receptor (beta chain) is given with its context. The source of the sample is a study of cytomegalovirus exposure and HLA in healthy donors. Profiled with immunoSEQ multiplex PCR; TCRdb holds only in-frame clones, not every one. The table shows 55,000 to 85,000 clones, with 94% occurring only once. The sequencing sample was made of PBMCs. The clonotype originates from a woman between 18 and 29 years old in good health and CMV-seronegative.

Written as DNA, the CDR3 is TGTGCCACCAGCAGTAGCGGGGGCTACAATGAGCAGTTCTTC. Its translation: CATSSSGGYNEQFF. This chain joins TRBV15 and TRBJ2-1, with 9 bases aligning to TRBD2. The CDR3 sequence is 14 residues long. V shed 3 bases and J 3 bases; nucleotides not matched to a gene: 0. Germline V lookup: CDR1 LNHNV, CDR2 YYDKDF (reference sequence). The full variable domain, rest sourced from reference TRBV15 and TRBJ2-1, is DAMVIQNPRYQVTQFGKPVTLSCSQTLNHNVMYWYQQKSSQAPKLLFHYYDKDFNNEADTPDNFQSRRPNTSFCFLDIRSPGLGDTAMYLCATSSSGGYNEQFFGPGTRLTVL.